The 29 T cell receptor beta chains listed next were all sequenced from one sample in a study of post-analysis software for immune sequencing data. Unique molecular identifiers were built into the TCR beta cDNA libraries. TCRdb independently ran MiXCR on the PCR reads; one entry per CDR3 protein. Here the sample spans some 260,000 distinct CDR3 sequences, 36% being singletons. Their specific antigens are unknown. Study outcomes and limitations: Patients carried four or five TRBV segments more frequently than controls did, and TRBV5-6, TRBV5-1 and TRBV20-1 were among them.

The material sequenced was blood. These receptors all stem from a girl under 18 with multiple sclerosis.

CDR3 DNA: TGCGCCAGCAGCTTGGCCCTGACTAGCGGGCAACAAGAGACCCAGTACTTC. Translated, it gives CASSLALTSGQQETQYF. The V call is TRBV5-1, the J call TRBJ2-5, with TRBD2 matching over 10 bases. Looked up from germline, CDR1 is SGHRS and CDR2 is YFSETQ. Trimming removed 0 bases from V and 2 bases from J; junction bases left unmatched: 7. The CDR3 covers 17 residues. Full variable domain (outside the CDR3, taken from reference TRBV5-1 and TRBJ2-5): KAGVTQTPRYLIKTRGQQVTLSCSPISGHRSVSWYQQTPGQGLQFLFEYFSETQRNKGNFPGRFSGRQFSNSRSEMNVSTLELGDSALYLCASSLALTSGQQETQYFGPGTRLLVL.

The chain uses TRBV29-1 and TRBJ1-2; D uncertain. Between the trimmed V and J ends, which lost 7 bases and 1 base, there was a span of 7 bases. Germline-derived CDR1 and CDR2 are SQVTM and ANQGSEA. The CDR3 covers 11 residues. The CDR3 nucleotides read TGCAGCGCCACAGTTAACTATGGCTACACCTTC. Amino acids: CSATVNYGYTF.

The gene calls are TRBV20-1 and TRBJ1-4; D call uncertain. CDR3 length equals 15 residues. In germline, CDR1 is DFQATT, CDR2 SNEGSKA (reference sequence). V was clipped by 1 base and J by 6 bases, with 15 bases between them. CDR3 sequence reads: CSARGWGKVDEKLFF. CDR3 coding DNA: TGCAGTGCTAGAGGTTGGGGAAAAGTCGATGAAAAACTGTTTTTT.

The chain uses TRBV20-1 and TRBJ2-5, with a possible D match to TRBD2 (6 bases). The V and J ends lost 3 bases and 7 bases respectively, with 6 bases between them. The CDR3 totals 10 residues. Germline V gene lookup returns CDR1 DFQATT and CDR2 SNEGSKA (reference sequence). CDR3 residues: CSARGGTQYF. CDR3 bases: TGCAGTGCTAGGGGGGGGACCCAGTACTTC.

This clonotype was counted at least ten times. This rearrangement joins TRBV24-1 to TRBJ2-5; TRBD2 might be the D (5 bases). Germline CDR1 KGHDR, CDR2 SFDVKD. CDR3 size: 12 residues. V lost 7 bases and J 2 bases, leaving 7 bases between the germline ends. Here the CDR3 reads CATSGVQETQYF. DNA of the CDR3: TGTGCCACCAGCGGGGTACAAGAGACCCAGTACTTC.

The V call is TRBV5-6, the J call TRBJ2-1; TRBD2 is a possible D gene (6 bases). This CDR3 is 16 amino acids long. CDR1 and CDR2 from the germline V gene are SGHDT and YYEEEE. The V end was cut by 1 base, the J end by 6 bases, with 17 bases between. The CDR3 coding sequence is TGTGCCAGCAGCTTGAAGGGTCGGGAGTACGCCAATGAGCAGTTCTTC. Translation: CASSLKGREYANEQFF.

Regarding this clonotype: A read error may explain this, as a much larger clone is one base away. The gene calls are TRBV21-1 and TRBJ2-7; the table assigns TRBD1, which was not confirmed against the DNA. TRBV21-1 is a documented pseudogene. CDR3 size: 14 residues. The CDR3 spells CTSSKVQGRDEQYF. Here the CDR3 DNA reads TGTACCAGCAGCAAAGTACAGGGTCGAGACGAGCAGTACTTC.

A word on this clonotype: At one boundary the junction diverges from the germline segment, which might be a read error. The CDR3 sequence is CAGSSGLGDGTEAFF. DNA for the CDR3: TGCGCCGGCAGCTCGGGGTTGGGGGACGGGACTGAAGCTTTCTTT. The genes are TRBV5-1 and TRBJ1-1; D might be TRBD1 (5 bases). The CDR3 runs 15 residues. Germline values: CDR1 SGHRS, CDR2 YFSETQ.

This clonotype was seen repeatedly, ten times or more. The V gene is TRBV5-1, the J gene TRBJ2-7; 7 bases align to TRBD2. There are 15 residues in the CDR3. Germline lookup yields CDR1 SGHRS and CDR2 YFSETQ. V lost 4 bases to trimming and J lost 3 bases; unmatched junction nucleotides: 10. This CDR3 reads CASSPYYTSDYEQYF. The CDR3 nucleotides are TGCGCCAGCAGCCCCTATTACACTAGCGACTACGAGCAGTACTTC.

The gene calls are TRBV7-9 and TRBJ2-3, with D possibly being TRBD1 (7 bases). V was shortened by 3 bases and J by 6 bases, with 19 bases between the two germline ends. The CDR3 runs 16 residues. Germline loops: CDR1 SEHNR, CDR2 FQNEAQ (reference sequence). CDR3 coding DNA: TGTGCCAGCAGCTTTTGGATCGGCAGGGGGGACGATACGCAGTATTTT. Its protein product is CASSFWIGRGDDTQYF.

This clonotype has a single count. The V gene is TRBV19, the J gene TRBJ1-5; D gene uncertain. CDR3 size: 12 residues. The germline gives CDR1 LNHDA, CDR2 SQIVND (reference sequence). The ends were cut back, 9 bases at V and 5 bases at J, with 11 bases in the middle. As DNA, the CDR3 is TGTGCCAGCAGAGTCGGGGATCAGCCCCAGCATTTT. It codes for CASRVGDQPQHF.

There are a few counts of this clonotype. This chain joins TRBV28 and TRBJ1-2; 8 bases align to TRBD1. The CDR3 runs to 14 residues. V lost 2 bases to trimming and J lost 4 bases; unmatched junction nucleotides: 3. CDR1 MDHEN and CDR2 SYDVKM come from the germline V gene. The CDR3 DNA reads TGTGCCAGCAGTTTACGGGACAGGTTCTATGGCTACACCTTC. Translated, it gives CASSLRDRFYGYTF.

This clonotype has ten or more counts. This rearrangement joins TRBV5-1 to TRBJ1-4, with 7 positions matching TRBD1. The J segment lost 8 bases and the V segment lost 2 bases, leaving 9 bases of the junction unmatched. CDR3 size: 15 residues. Germline V gene sequence: CDR1 SGHRS, CDR2 YFSETQ. CDR3 nucleotides: TGCGCCAGCAGCTTCAGGGACAGCCCAGAGGAAAAACTGTTTTTT. Translation: CASSFRDSPEEKLFF.

DNA of the CDR3: TGTGCCAGCAGCTTAGATTGGGGTTACGAGCAGTACTTC. It encodes CASSLDWGYEQYF. This chain uses TRBV11-2 with TRBJ2-7; no firm D call. V lost 0 bases to trimming and J lost 4 bases, with 7 bases between them. The CDR3 length is 13 residues. Looked up from germline, CDR1 is SGHAT and CDR2 is FQNNGV.

This clonotype has ten or more counts. CDR3 protein: CSARPLGPYQETQYF. The CDR3 bases are TGCAGTGCTAGACCTTTAGGGCCCTACCAAGAGACCCAGTACTTC. V and J are TRBV20-1 and TRBJ2-5; D unclear. This CDR3 is built from 15 residues. V was trimmed by 2 bases and J by 0 bases, leaving 13 bases between them. CDR1 DFQATT and CDR2 SNEGSKA come from the germline V gene (reference sequence).

This clonotype was counted between two and nine times. A much larger clone lies a single base off, so this may be a read error. The chain combines TRBV20-1 with TRBJ2-5; 7 nucleotides match TRBD2. Unmatched junction bases numbered 7, after V lost 1 base and J lost 2 bases. The CDR3 length is 15 residues. The germline V gene encodes CDR1 DFQATT and CDR2 SNEGSKA (reference sequence). The CDR3 DNA sequence: TGCAGTGCTAGAGCGCGTGTAGCGGGTCAAGAGACCCAGTACTTC. Its protein product is CSARARVAGQETQYF.

This clonotype was seen at least ten times. The chain uses TRBV4-1 and TRBJ1-5; possible D gene TRBD1, 6 bases. The V and J ends lost 4 bases and 3 bases respectively, with 10 bases between them. This CDR3 spans 14 amino acids. Germline V gives CDR1 MGHRA, CDR2 YSYEKL. The CDR3, as DNA: TGCGCCAGCAGCCTCAGGGGAGACAATCAGCCCCAGCATTTT. Its translation: CASSLRGDNQPQHF.

A few counts support this clonotype. This sequence joins TRBV29-1 and TRBJ2-2; weak D call: TRBD2 (7 bases). Germline V CDR1 and CDR2: SQVTM, ANQGSEA. The CDR3 spans 15 residues. The V gene lost 7 bases and the J gene lost 5 bases, with 20 bases spanning the gap. The CDR3 protein is CSAEWGGAGTGELFF. In DNA form, the CDR3 reads TGCAGCGCCGAGTGGGGGGGGGCCGGGACCGGGGAGCTGTTTTTT.

This clonotype was picked up one time. This clone may be a read error of a much larger clone one base away. The V and J genes are TRBV20-1 and TRBJ2-2; 8 bases are a match to TRBD2. Germline lookup yields CDR1 DFQATT and CDR2 SNEGSKA (reference sequence). This CDR3 contains 14 residues. V lost 6 bases to trimming and J lost 4 bases; unmatched junction nucleotides: 7. The CDR3 coding sequence is TGCAGTGCAAGACGGGAGGGTATCACCGGGGAGCTGTTTTTT. Amino acids: CSARREGITGELFF.

This clonotype was seen ten or more times. The rearrangement joins TRBV11-1 to TRBJ2-5; D not resolved. The CDR3 is made up of 15 amino acids. Germline V gene lookup returns CDR1 SGHAT and CDR2 FQDESV (reference sequence). The V end was cut by 5 bases, the J end by 2 bases, with 15 bases between. The chain's CDR3 is CASSPRAAGQETQYF. The CDR3, as DNA: TGTGCCAGCAGCCCCCGGGCAGCTGGACAAGAGACCCAGTACTTC.

Only a few counts were recorded for this clonotype. The J gene is TRBJ1-2, the V gene TRBV19; no definite D call. V lost 8 bases to trimming and J lost 5 bases, with 9 bases between them. Germline V gene data show CDR1 as LNHDA and CDR2 as SQIVND (reference sequence). The CDR3 has 11 residues. The CDR3: CASLEGYGYTF. The CDR3 region has the DNA TGTGCCAGTTTGGAAGGGTATGGCTACACCTTC.

This clonotype was counted only a few times. This rearrangement joins TRBV12-3 or TRBV12-4 to TRBJ1-1; D unresolved. With 7 bases removed from V and 3 bases from J, the gap between germline ends came to 15 bases. The CDR3 has 14 residues. The CDR3 protein is CASTYVGGYTEAFF. CDR3 DNA: TGTGCCAGCACCTACGTTGGAGGGTACACTGAAGCTTTCTTT.

This clonotype was counted ten times or more. V usage is TRBV29-1 and J usage is TRBJ1-1, with a tentative D call TRBD1 (5 bases). The CDR3 extends over 12 amino acids. Germline lookup yields CDR1 SQVTM and CDR2 ANQGSEA. V was pared by 3 bases and J by 5 bases, with 10 bases between. CDR3 nucleotides: TGCAGCGTTGATTATGCAGGGACTGAAGCTTTCTTT. It encodes CSVDYAGTEAFF.

This clonotype appeared a few times. This may come from a read error, since a much larger clone is one base off. This chain joins TRBV5-1 and TRBJ2-3, with D unclear. V was cut by 4 bases and J by 10 bases, with 19 bases left in between. Germline V gives CDR1 SGHRS, CDR2 YFSETQ. The CDR3 totals 14 residues. This CDR3 is CASSGGRPGDAQYF. DNA for the CDR3: TGCGCCAGCAGCGGCGGACGACCGGGCGATGCGCAGTATTTT.

V is TRBV3-1 and J is TRBJ2-4; D not certain. Germline lookup yields CDR1 LGHDT and CDR2 YNNKEL (reference sequence). This CDR3 has 16 residues. The V end lost 3 bases, the J end lost 2 bases, and 14 bases lay between the germline ends. CDR3 in amino acids: CASSHEPLKPKNIQYF. The CDR3 DNA reads TGTGCCAGCAGCCATGAGCCGCTTAAGCCCAAAAACATTCAGTACTTC.

There are many counts of this clonotype. The chain combines TRBV12-3 or TRBV12-4 with TRBJ2-5; D perhaps matches TRBD2 (6 bases). The V end was cut by 3 bases, the J end by 5 bases, with 10 bases between. This CDR3 contains 13 residues. The chain's CDR3 is CASSLRGRETQYF. The DNA for the CDR3 is TGTGCCAGCAGTTTGCGGGGTCGGGAGACCCAGTACTTC.

The chain uses TRBV19 and TRBJ2-3, with 9 nucleotides matching TRBD1. Trimming removed 7 bases from V and 1 base from J; junction bases left unmatched: 6. The CDR3 has 15 residues. Germline V CDR1 and CDR2: LNHDA, SQIVND (reference sequence). CDR3 DNA: TGTGCCAGTACCCAAAGGACAGGGGGCACAGATACGCAGTATTTT. This codes for CASTQRTGGTDTQYF.

As for this clonotype: No conserved phenylalanine or tryptophan is present at the end of the CDR3, so a read error is the likely explanation. This chain joins TRBV12-3 or TRBV12-4 and TRBJ1-6; 9 bases match TRBD1. CDR3 length equals 13 residues. With 4 bases clipped from V and 14 bases from J, the junction kept 6 bases outside the gene matches. The CDR3 DNA is TGTGCCAGCAGTTCACAGGGGGCCCGCACCCTCCACTTG. Protein product: CASSSQGARTLHL.

This clonotype has a count of ten or more. V usage is TRBV20-1 and J usage is TRBJ2-3; 8 bases are shared with TRBD2. Germline V gives CDR1 DFQATT, CDR2 SNEGSKA (reference sequence). This CDR3 has 16 amino acids. Trimming cost V 6 bases and J 0 bases; bases outside gene matches: 11. As DNA, the CDR3 is TGCAGTGCCGTGACGCGGGCTAGCGGGAGCACAGATACGCAGTATTTT. This sequence encodes CSAVTRASGSTDTQYF.